The present TCR beta chain was sequenced within a study of shared clonotypes between healthy human individuals. In the case of this clone: What it recognizes is unknown.

General study findings and limits: The study found lower generation probabilities in non-shared clonotypes than in those shared by all four donors. Sharing across a few donors was seen in 4% to 5.5% of naive CD4 clonotypes.

Several immunoSEQ plates held equal portions of the genomic DNA taken from each subset. Some 30,000 T cell genomes, or roughly 200 ng DNA, went into the sorted-subset replicate PCRs. Here immunoSEQ multiplex PCR was the method, and the copy in TCRdb shows in-frame clones only, minus some. The profile shows hundreds of thousands of clones, about 96% of them singletons. CD45RO-negative, CCR7-positively selected cells formed the naive CD8 fraction, excluding terminally differentiated effector memory CD45RA+ cells. Between the trimmed V and J ends, which lost 5 bases and 4 bases, there was a span of 11 bases. Germline CDR1 and CDR2: MDHEN and SYDVKM. This CDR3 region has 14 residues.

The chain links TRBV28 to TRBJ2-2, with D possibly TRBD1 on 6 matching bases. The sequencing sample was made of naive CD8+ T cells sorted from blood. This clonotype was sampled from a woman aged 30 to 39 in good health. CDR3 nucleotide sequence: TGTGCCAGCAGTAAGGACAGCATCACCGGGGAGCTGTTTTTT. This sequence encodes CASSKDSITGELFF.